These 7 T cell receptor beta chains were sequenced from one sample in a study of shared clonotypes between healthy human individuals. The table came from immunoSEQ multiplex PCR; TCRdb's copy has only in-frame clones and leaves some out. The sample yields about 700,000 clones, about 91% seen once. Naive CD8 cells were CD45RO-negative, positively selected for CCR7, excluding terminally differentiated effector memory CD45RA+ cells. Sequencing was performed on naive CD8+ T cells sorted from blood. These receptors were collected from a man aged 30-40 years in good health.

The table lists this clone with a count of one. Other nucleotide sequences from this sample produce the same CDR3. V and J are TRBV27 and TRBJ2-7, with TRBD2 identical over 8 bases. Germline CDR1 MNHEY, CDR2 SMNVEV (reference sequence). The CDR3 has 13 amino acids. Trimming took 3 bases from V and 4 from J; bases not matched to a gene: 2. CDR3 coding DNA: TGTGCCAGCAGTTTTGGCGGGAGGTACGAGCAGTACTTC. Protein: CASSFGGRYEQYF.

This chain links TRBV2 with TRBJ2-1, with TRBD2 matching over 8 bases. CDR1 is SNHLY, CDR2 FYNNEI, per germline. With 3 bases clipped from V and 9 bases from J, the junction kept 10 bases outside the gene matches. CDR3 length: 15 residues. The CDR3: CASSDPAGGSPEQFF. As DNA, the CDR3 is TGTGCCAGCAGTGACCCGGCGGGAGGATCCCCTGAGCAGTTCTTC.

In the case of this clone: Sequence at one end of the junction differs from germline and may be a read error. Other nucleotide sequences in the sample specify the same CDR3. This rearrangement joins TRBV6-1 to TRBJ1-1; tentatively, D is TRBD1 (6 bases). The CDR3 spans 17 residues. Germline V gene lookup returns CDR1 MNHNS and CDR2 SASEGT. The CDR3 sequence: CASSQEQTGLLDTEAFF. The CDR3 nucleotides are TGCGCCAGCAGTCAAGAACAGACAGGATTATTGGACACTGAAGCTTTCTTT.

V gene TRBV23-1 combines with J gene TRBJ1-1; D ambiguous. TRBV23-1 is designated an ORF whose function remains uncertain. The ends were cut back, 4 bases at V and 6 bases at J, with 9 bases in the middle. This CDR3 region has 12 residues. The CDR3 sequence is CASSPRPSEAFF. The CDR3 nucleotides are TGCGCCAGCAGTCCCCGCCCCTCTGAAGCTTTCTTT.

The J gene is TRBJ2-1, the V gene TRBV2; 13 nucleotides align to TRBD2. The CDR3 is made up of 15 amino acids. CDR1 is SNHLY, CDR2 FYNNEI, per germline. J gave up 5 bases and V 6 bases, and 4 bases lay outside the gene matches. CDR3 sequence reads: CASRGTSGKHNEQFF. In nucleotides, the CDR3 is TGTGCCAGCAGGGGGACTAGCGGGAAACACAATGAGCAGTTCTTC.

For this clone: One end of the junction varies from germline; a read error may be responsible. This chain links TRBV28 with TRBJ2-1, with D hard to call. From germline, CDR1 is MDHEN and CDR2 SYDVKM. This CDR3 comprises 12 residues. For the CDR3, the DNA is TGTGCCAGCACCTACTCCCACAATGAGCAGTTCTTC. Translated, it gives CASTYSHNEQFF.

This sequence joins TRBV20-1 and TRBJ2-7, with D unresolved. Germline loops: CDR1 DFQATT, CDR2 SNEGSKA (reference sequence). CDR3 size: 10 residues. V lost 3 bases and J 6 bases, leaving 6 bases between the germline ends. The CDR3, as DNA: TGCAGTGCTAGCATGGGCGAGCAGTACTTC. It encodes CSASMGEQYF.